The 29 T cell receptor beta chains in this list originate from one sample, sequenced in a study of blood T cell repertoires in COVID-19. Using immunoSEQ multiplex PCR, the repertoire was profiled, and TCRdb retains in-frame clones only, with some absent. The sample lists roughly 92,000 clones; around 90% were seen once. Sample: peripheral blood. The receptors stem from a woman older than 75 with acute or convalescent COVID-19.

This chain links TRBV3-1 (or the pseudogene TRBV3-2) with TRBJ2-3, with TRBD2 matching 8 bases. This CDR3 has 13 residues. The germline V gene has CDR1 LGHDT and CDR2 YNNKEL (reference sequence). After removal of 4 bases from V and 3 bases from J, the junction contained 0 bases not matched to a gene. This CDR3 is CASSRGGTDTQYF. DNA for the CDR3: TGTGCCAGCAGCCGCGGGGGGACAGATACGCAGTATTTT.

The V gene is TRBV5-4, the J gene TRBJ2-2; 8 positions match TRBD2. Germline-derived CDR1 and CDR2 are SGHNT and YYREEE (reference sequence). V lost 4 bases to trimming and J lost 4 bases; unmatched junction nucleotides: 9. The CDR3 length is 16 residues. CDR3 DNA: TGTGCCAGCAGCAAGGGACTAGATTACAGCACCGGGGAGCTGTTTTTT. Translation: CASSKGLDYSTGELFF.

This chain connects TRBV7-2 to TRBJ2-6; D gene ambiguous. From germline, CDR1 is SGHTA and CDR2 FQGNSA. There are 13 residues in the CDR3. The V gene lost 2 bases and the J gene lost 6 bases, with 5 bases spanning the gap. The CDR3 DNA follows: TGTGCCAGCAGCTTAAAAGCGGCCAACGTCCTGACTTTC. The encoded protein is CASSLKAANVLTF.

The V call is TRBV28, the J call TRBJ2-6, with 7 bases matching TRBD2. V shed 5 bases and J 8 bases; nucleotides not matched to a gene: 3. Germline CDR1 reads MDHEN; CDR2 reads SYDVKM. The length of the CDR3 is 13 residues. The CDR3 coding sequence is TGTGCCAGCAGTACCGGGGGGTCCAACGTCCTGACTTTC. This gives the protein CASSTGGSNVLTF.

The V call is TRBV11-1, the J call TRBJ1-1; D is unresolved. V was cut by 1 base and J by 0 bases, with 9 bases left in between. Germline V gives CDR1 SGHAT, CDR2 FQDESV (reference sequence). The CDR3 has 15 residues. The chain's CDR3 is CASSLGLGMNTEAFF. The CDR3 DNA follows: TGTGCCAGCAGCTTAGGTCTGGGCATGAACACTGAAGCTTTCTTT.

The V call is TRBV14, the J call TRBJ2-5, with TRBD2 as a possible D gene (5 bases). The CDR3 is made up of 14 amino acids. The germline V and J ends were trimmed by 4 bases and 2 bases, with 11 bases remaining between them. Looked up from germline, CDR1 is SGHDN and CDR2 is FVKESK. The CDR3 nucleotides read TGTGCCAGCAGCCCGCGGGTGGGACAAGAGACCCAGTACTTC. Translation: CASSPRVGQETQYF. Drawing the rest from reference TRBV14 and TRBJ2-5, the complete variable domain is EAGVTQFPSHSVIEKGQTVTLRCDPISGHDNLYWYRRVMGKEIKFLLHFVKESKQDESGMPNNRFLAERTGGTYSTLKVQPAELEDSGVYFCASSPRVGQETQYFGPGTRLLVL.

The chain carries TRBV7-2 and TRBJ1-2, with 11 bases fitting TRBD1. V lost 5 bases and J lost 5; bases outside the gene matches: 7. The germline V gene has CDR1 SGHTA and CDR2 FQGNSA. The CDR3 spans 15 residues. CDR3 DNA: TGTGCCAGCAGCCAAGACGGACAGGGGGCTTATGGCTACACCTTC. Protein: CASSQDGQGAYGYTF.

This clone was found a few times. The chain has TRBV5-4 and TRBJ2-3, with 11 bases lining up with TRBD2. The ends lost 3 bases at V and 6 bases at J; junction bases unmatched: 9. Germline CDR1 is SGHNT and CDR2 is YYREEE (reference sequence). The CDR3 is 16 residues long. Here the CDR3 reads CASSSGTSGRPDTQYF. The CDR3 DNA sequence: TGTGCCAGCAGCTCCGGGACTAGCGGACGTCCTGATACGCAGTATTTT.

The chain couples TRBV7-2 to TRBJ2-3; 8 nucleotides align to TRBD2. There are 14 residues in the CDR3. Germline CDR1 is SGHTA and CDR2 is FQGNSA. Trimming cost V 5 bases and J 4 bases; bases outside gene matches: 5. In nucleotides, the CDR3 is TGTGCCAGCAGCCTAGGACTAGCCCCAGATACGCAGTATTTT. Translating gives CASSLGLAPDTQYF.

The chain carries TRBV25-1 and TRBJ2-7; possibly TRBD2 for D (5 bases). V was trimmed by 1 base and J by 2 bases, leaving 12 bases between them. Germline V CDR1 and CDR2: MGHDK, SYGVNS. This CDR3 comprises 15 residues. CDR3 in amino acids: CASSESKRHPYEQYF. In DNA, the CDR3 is TGTGCCAGCAGTGAATCTAAGCGGCACCCCTACGAGCAGTACTTC.

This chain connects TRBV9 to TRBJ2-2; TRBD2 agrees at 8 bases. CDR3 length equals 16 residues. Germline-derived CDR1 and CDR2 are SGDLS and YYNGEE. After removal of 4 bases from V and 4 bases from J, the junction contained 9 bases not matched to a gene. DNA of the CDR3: TGTGCCAGCAGCCCCCAAGCGGGAGTTTTCACCGGGGAGCTGTTTTTT. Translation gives CASSPQAGVFTGELFF.

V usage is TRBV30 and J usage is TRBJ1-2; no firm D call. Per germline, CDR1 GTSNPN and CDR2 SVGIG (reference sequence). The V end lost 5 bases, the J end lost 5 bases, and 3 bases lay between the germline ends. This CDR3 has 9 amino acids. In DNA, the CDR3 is TGTGCCTGGTCTTATGGCTACACCTTC. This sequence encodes CAWSYGYTF. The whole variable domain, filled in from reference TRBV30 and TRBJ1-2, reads SQTIHQWPATLVQPVGSPLSLECTVEGTSNPNLYWYRQAAGRGLQLLFYSVGIGQISSEVPQNLSASRPQDRQFILSSKKLLLSDSGFYLCAWSYGYTFGSGTRLTVV.

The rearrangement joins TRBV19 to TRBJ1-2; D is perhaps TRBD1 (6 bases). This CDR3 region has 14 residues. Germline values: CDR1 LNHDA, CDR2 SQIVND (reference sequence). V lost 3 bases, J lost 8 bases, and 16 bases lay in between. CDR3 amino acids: CASSMAGVVGGYTF. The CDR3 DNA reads TGTGCCAGTAGTATGGCAGGGGTGGTAGGGGGCTACACCTTC.

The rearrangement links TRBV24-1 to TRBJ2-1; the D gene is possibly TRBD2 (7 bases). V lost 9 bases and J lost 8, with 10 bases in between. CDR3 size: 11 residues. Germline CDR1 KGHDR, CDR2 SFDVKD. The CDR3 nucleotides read TGTGCCACCGGGGAGGGGGATGAGCAGTTCTTC. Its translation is CATGEGDEQFF.

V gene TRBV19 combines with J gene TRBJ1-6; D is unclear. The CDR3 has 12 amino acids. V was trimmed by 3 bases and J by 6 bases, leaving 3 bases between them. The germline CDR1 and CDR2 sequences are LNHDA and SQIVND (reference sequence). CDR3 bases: TGTGCCAGTAGTATGCGTAATTCACCCCTCCACTTT. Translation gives CASSMRNSPLHF.

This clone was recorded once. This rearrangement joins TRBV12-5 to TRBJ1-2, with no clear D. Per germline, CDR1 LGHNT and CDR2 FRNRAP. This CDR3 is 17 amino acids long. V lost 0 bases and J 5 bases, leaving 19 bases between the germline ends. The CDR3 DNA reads TGTGCTAGTGGTTTGGTAGTTTCGGAGGGAAAGGAGTATGGCTACACCTTC. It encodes CASGLVVSEGKEYGYTF.

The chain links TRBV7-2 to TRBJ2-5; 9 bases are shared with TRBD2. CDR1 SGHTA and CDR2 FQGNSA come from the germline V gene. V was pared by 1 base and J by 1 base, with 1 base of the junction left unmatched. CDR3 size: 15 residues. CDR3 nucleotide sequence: TGTGCCAGCAGCTTAGGAGCGGGGGGCCAAGAGACCCAGTACTTC. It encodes CASSLGAGGQETQYF.

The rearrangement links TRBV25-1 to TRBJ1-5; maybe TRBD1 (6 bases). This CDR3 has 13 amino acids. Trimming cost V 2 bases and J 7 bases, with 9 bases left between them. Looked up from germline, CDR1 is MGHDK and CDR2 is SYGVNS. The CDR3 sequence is CASSEGGEQPQHF. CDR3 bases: TGTGCCAGCAGTGAAGGGGGCGAACAGCCCCAGCATTTT.

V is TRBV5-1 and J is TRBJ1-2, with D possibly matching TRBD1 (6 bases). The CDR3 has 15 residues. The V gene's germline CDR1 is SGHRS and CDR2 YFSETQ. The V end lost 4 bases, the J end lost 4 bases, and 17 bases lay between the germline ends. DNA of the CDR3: TGCGCCAGCAGCCCTAACAGGGAGTGGAGCTATGGCTACACCTTC. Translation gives CASSPNREWSYGYTF.

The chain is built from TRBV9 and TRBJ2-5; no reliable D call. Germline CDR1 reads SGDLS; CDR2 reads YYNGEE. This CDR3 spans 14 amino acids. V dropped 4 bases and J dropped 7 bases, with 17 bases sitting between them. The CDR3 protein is CASSLLISLWTQYF. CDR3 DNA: TGTGCCAGCAGCCTCCTAATATCTTTATGGACCCAGTACTTC.

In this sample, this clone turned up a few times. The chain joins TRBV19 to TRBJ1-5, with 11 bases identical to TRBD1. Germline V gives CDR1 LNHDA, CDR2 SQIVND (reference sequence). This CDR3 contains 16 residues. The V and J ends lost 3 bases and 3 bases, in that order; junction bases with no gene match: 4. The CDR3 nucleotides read TGTGCCAGTAGTATCCGGACAGGGGGCAACAATCAGCCCCAGCATTTT. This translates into CASSIRTGGNNQPQHF.

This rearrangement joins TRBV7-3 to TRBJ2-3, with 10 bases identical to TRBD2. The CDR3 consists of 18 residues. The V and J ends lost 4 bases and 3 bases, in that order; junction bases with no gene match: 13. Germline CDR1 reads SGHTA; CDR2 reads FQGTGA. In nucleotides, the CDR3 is TGTGCCAGCAGCTCCTGGGGGCTAGCGGGAGCGGGTACAGATACGCAGTATTTT. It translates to CASSSWGLAGAGTDTQYF.

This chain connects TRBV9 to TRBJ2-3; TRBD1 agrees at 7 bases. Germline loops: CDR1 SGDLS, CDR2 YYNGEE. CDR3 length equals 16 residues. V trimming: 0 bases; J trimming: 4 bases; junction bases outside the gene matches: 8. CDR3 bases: TGTGCCAGCAGCGTAGAGACAGGGTTTGGCGCAGATACGCAGTATTTT. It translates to CASSVETGFGADTQYF.

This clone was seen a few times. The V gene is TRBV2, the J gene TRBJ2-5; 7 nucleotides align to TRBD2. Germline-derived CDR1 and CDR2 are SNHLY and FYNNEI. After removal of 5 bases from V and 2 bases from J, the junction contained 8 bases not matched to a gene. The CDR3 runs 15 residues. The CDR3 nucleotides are TGTGCCAGCAGTAGGGCCGGGACTACTCAAGAGACCCAGTACTTC. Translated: CASSRAGTTQETQYF.

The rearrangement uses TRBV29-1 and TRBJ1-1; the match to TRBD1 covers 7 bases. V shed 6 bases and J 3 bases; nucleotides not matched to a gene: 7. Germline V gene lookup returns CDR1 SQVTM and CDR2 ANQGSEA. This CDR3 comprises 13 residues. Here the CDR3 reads CSVGQTGYTEAFF. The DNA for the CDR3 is TGCAGCGTAGGCCAGACAGGGTACACTGAAGCTTTCTTT.

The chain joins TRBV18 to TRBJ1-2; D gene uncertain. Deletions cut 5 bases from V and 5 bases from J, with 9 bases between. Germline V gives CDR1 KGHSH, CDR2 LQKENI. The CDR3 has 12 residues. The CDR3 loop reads CASSSGLYGYTF. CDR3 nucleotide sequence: TGTGCCAGCTCATCGGGTCTTTATGGCTACACCTTC.

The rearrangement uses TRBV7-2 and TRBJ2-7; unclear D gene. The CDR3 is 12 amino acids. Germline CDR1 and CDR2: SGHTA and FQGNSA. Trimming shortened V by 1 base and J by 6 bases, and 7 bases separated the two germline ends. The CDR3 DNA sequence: TGTGCCAGCAGCTTAGGGCTGGTCGAGCAGTACTTC. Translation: CASSLGLVEQYF.

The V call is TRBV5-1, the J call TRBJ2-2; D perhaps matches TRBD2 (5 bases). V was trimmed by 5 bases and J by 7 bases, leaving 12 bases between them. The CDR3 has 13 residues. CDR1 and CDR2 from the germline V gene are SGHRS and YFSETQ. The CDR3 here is CASRVEVSGELFF. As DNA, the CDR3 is TGCGCCAGCAGGGTGGAGGTTAGCGGGGAGCTGTTTTTT.

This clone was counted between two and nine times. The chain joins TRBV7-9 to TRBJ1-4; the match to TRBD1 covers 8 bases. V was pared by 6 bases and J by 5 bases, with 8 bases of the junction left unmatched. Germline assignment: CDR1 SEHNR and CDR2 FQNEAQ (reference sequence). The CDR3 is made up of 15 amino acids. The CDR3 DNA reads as TGTGCCAGCAGGGCGGGACAGGCAGAGAATGAAAAACTGTTTTTT. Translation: CASRAGQAENEKLFF.